A single T cell receptor beta chain is shown here with its context. This clone was picked up a small number of times. Its antigen has not been determined. Within one base of it there is no much larger clone, and no base qualities were kept. From cysteine to phenylalanine, the CDR3 is 15 amino acids long. The only DNA kept is the CDR3, 45 bases in frame from the first base. The germline V gene provides CDR1 SQVTM and CDR2 ANQGSEA. V and J lose 3 bases and 2 bases, and a span of 17 bases separates them. This entry comes from a study of somatic mutations in T cells in chronic GVHD (dated by TCRdb to 2020 to 2022). Isolated genomic DNA was used for TCRbeta deep sequencing. The immunoSEQ assay, provided as a commercial service, was used for both TCRbeta CDR3 sequencing and the initial data processing. In the original analysis: IMGT was used to annotate V, D, J genes, while reads were demultiplexed, adapter and primer sequences were stripped out, and similar clones were merged through frequency-ratio clustering. Not all clones reach the TCRdb copy of this immuneACCESS table, which keeps in-frame sequences only. Checked studies attribute under half of the gap to unresolved V genes and leave the rest unexplained. V and J calls and clone size are those listed in that table; D and trimming were worked out from the DNA. This sample holds around 13,000 clones; roughly 75% were observed only once. The ten biggest clones cover 32% of the sample.

For sorting, cells were stained with anti-CD3, anti-CD4, anti-CD8 and a Vbeta20 antibody from the IOTest Beta Mark kit and sorted on a FACSAria III to a purity above 98%. Peripheral blood was collected in sodium heparin tubes, and mononuclear cells were isolated by Ficoll-Paque PLUS density gradient centrifugation. CD4+ Vbeta20+, CD4+ Vbeta20-, and CD8+ T cell fractions were FACS-sorted before TCRbeta deep sequencing. This sequence originates from a male patient aged 45-59 years with chronic graft-versus-host disease. Some T cells may have been brought in with the graft after a transplant. The chain is assembled from TRBV29-1 and TRBJ2-7, with TRBD2 as a weak D call on 6 bases. Sequencing was performed on Vbeta20-negative CD4+ T cells from blood. In light of the paper, this sample's cell subset or site label describes: CD4+ T cells sorted as TCR Vbeta20 negative by flow cytometry. The CDR3: CSVDSQGAGTYEQYF. The nucleotide sequence reads as follows: TGCAGCGTTGATTCTCAGGGAGCGGGTACCTACGAGCAGTACTTC.